The clone carrying this T cell receptor (beta chain) was seen a few times. The data were taken from a study of T cell responses to AZD1222 COVID-19 vaccine. V dropped 0 bases and J dropped 5 bases, with 19 bases sitting between them. The CDR3 has 18 amino acids. Germline CDR1 and CDR2: KGHSH and LQKENI. Assay used: immunoSEQ multiplex PCR; TCRdb lists only in-frame clones, some missing. The sample lists approximately 150,000 clones, 80% to 90% occurring once. The receptor comes from an adult in good health. This chain joins TRBV18 and TRBJ2-2; D remains unclear. The starting material was peripheral blood, obtained on day 0 of AZD1222 vaccination. The CDR3 sequence is CASSPPLHTKIGTGELFF. In nucleotides, the CDR3 is TGTGCCAGCTCACCACCGCTCCACACTAAAATAGGGACCGGGGAGCTGTTTTTT.